What follows are 16 T cell receptor beta chains derived from one specimen sequenced in a study of cytomegalovirus exposure and HLA in healthy donors. Repertoires were generated with immunoSEQ multiplex PCR, while TCRdb's copy carries only in-frame clones and drops some. Of 130,000 to 150,000 clones listed, 88% are singletons. The sequenced sample was PBMCs. The receptors were sampled from a woman aged 18-35 years in good health and CMV-seropositive.

The chain combines TRBV18 with TRBJ2-1; no firm D call. Trimming removed 5 bases from V and 8 bases from J, with 7 bases in between. This CDR3 is 11 amino acids long. CDR1 KGHSH and CDR2 LQKENI come from the germline V gene. CDR3 in DNA: TGTGCCAGCTCAGAGATGGATGAGCAGTTCTTC. The encoded protein is CASSEMDEQFF. The entire variable domain, with the rest obtained from reference TRBV18 and TRBJ2-1, is as follows: NAGVMQNPRHLVRRRGQEARLRCSPMKGHSHVYWYRQLPEEGLKFMVYLQKENIIDESGMPKERFSAEFPKEGPSILRIQQVVRGDSAAYFCASSEMDEQFFGPGTRLTVL.

The chain recombines TRBV11-2 with TRBJ1-4; the match to TRBD1 covers 8 bases. Germline V lookup: CDR1 SGHAT, CDR2 FQNNGV. The CDR3 is 16 residues long. The ends lost 2 bases at V and 8 bases at J; junction bases unmatched: 10. The DNA for the CDR3 is TGTGCCAGCAGCTTAAAACCGGGACAGGCAGACGAAAAACTGTTTTTT. As protein: CASSLKPGQADEKLFF. The whole variable domain, filled in from reference TRBV11-2 and TRBJ1-4, reads EAGVAQSPRYKIIEKRQSVAFWCNPISGHATLYWYQQILGQGPKLLIQFQNNGVVDDSQLPKDRFSAERLKGVDSTLKIQPAKLEDSAVYLCASSLKPGQADEKLFFGSGTQLSVL.

This chain uses TRBV7-8 with TRBJ2-3; 8 nucleotides agree with TRBD1. Trimming took 5 bases from V and 2 from J; bases not matched to a gene: 6. CDR3 length equals 15 residues. Germline-derived CDR1 and CDR2 are SGHVS and FQNEAQ. The CDR3: CASSKTGDSTDTQYF. The DNA of the CDR3 is TGTGCCAGCAGCAAGACAGGGGATTCCACAGATACGCAGTATTTT.

The chain combines TRBV7-2 with TRBJ2-1, with D possibly matching TRBD2 (5 bases). Trimming stripped 3 bases from V and 7 bases from J, with 10 bases between. This CDR3 has 13 residues. Germline loops: CDR1 SGHTA, CDR2 FQGNSA. CDR3 sequence: CASSFERRNEQFF. The DNA of the CDR3 is TGTGCCAGCAGCTTCGAGCGGAGAAATGAGCAGTTCTTC.

This clone was seen only a few times. V and J are TRBV2 and TRBJ1-5, with 8 nucleotides matching TRBD1. This CDR3 region has 13 residues. The junction had 7 bases not matched to a gene; V was cut back by 8 bases and J by 7 bases. In germline, CDR1 is SNHLY, CDR2 FYNNEI. In DNA, the CDR3 is TGTGCCAGCGACAGGGGAGGTAGGCAGCCCCAGCATTTT. Amino acids: CASDRGGRQPQHF.

The chain couples TRBV11-1 to TRBJ1-1; D possibly corresponds to TRBD1 (5 bases). The CDR3 covers 13 residues. The V gene's germline CDR1 is SGHAT and CDR2 FQDESV (reference sequence). Trimming stripped 5 bases from V and 3 bases from J, with 10 bases between. CDR3 amino acids: CASSRQGDTEAFF. DNA of the CDR3: TGTGCCAGCAGCCGTCAGGGTGACACTGAAGCTTTCTTT.

The chain carries TRBV25-1 and TRBJ1-4; D is undetermined. Germline V gives CDR1 MGHDK, CDR2 SYGVNS. CDR3 length: 15 residues. Trimming cost V 3 bases and J 8 bases, with 16 bases left between them. The CDR3 is CASSDPGRLVEKLFF. CDR3 DNA: TGTGCCAGCAGTGACCCCGGTCGGTTGGTAGAAAAACTGTTTTTT.

The rearrangement joins TRBV13 to TRBJ2-3; tentatively, D is TRBD2 (6 bases). Germline V gene sequence: CDR1 PRHDT, CDR2 FYEKMQ (reference sequence). Deletions cut 5 bases from V and 9 bases from J, with 15 bases between. The CDR3 extends over 13 amino acids. The CDR3 protein is CASSPPVAATQYF. The CDR3 DNA sequence: TGTGCCAGCAGCCCCCCGGTAGCGGCGACGCAGTATTTT.

The J gene is TRBJ2-3, the V gene TRBV5-8; 14 bases map to TRBD2. Germline assignment: CDR1 SGHTS and CDR2 YDEGEE. This CDR3 comprises 16 residues. The V and J ends lost 4 bases and 4 bases, in that order; junction bases with no gene match: 5. Written as DNA, the CDR3 is TGTGCCAGCAGCCCCGGGACTAGCGGGAGAGCAGATACGCAGTATTTT. This gives the protein CASSPGTSGRADTQYF.

This chain joins TRBV7-9 and TRBJ1-1; no reliable D call. This CDR3 region has 14 residues. Between the trimmed V and J ends, which lost 6 bases and 1 base, there was a span of 12 bases. Germline V gene lookup returns CDR1 SEHNR and CDR2 FQNEAQ (reference sequence). The CDR3 DNA reads as TGTGCCAGCAGATCCATTCCCCAGAACACTGAAGCTTTCTTT. It translates to CASRSIPQNTEAFF.

The genes are TRBV6-6 and TRBJ1-6; D uncertain. Trimming cost V 6 bases and J 14 bases, with 11 bases left between them. The CDR3 covers 11 residues. Germline V gene sequence: CDR1 MNHNY, CDR2 SVGAGI (reference sequence). DNA of the CDR3: TGTGCCAGCAGGGGAGGGTGGACCCTCCACTTT. Translation gives CASRGGWTLHF.

The rearrangement joins TRBV13 to TRBJ2-7; 11 nucleotides align to TRBD2. The CDR3 loop spans 17 amino acids. The V gene's germline CDR1 is PRHDT and CDR2 FYEKMQ (reference sequence). Trimming cost V 2 bases and J 0 bases; bases outside gene matches: 6. The CDR3 DNA reads TGTGCCAGCAGCTTAAGGATAGCGGGGGGGATCTCCTACGAGCAGTACTTC. Translated, it gives CASSLRIAGGISYEQYF.

The chain is built from TRBV27 and TRBJ2-6; tentative D call: TRBD1 (6 bases). The V end lost 8 bases, the J end lost 0 bases, and 11 bases lay between the germline ends. This CDR3 has 15 amino acids. Germline CDR1 reads MNHEY; CDR2 reads SMNVEV (reference sequence). This chain's CDR3 is CASRDTPSGANVLTF. In DNA form, the CDR3 reads TGTGCCAGCCGGGACACTCCCTCTGGGGCCAACGTCCTGACTTTC. Filled out from reference TRBV27 and TRBJ2-6, the complete variable domain reads EAQVTQNPRYLITVTGKKLTVTCSQNMNHEYMSWYRQDPGLGLRQIYYSMNVEVTDKGDVPEGYKVSRKEKRNFPLILESPSPNQTSLYFCASRDTPSGANVLTFGAGSRLTVL.

The chain couples TRBV28 to TRBJ1-5, with D possibly being TRBD1 (6 bases). Per the germline V gene, CDR1 is MDHEN and CDR2 is SYDVKM. The ends were cut back, 6 bases at V and 4 bases at J, with 13 bases in the middle. The CDR3 sequence is 14 residues long. CDR3 in amino acids: CASRYREGNQPQHF. The CDR3 nucleotides read TGTGCCAGCAGGTACAGGGAGGGAAATCAGCCCCAGCATTTT.

V gene TRBV4-3 combines with J gene TRBJ1-5, with 7 bases that match TRBD1. Per germline, CDR1 LGHNA and CDR2 YSLEER. Germline trimming cut 0 bases from V and 5 bases from J; bases unmatched to any gene: 13. The CDR3 length is 18 residues. The CDR3 here is CASSQDWATTGWDQPQHF. The CDR3, as DNA: TGCGCCAGCAGCCAAGATTGGGCCACGACAGGGTGGGATCAGCCCCAGCATTTT.

This CDR3 is CASTGLGNLADTQYF. DNA for the CDR3: TGCGCCAGCACCGGACTAGGTAACTTGGCAGATACGCAGTATTTT. The chain employs TRBV5-1 and TRBJ2-3, with 7 bases identical to TRBD2. CDR1 is SGHRS, CDR2 YFSETQ, per germline. CDR3 size: 15 residues. V trimming: 6 bases; J trimming: 4 bases; junction bases outside the gene matches: 11.